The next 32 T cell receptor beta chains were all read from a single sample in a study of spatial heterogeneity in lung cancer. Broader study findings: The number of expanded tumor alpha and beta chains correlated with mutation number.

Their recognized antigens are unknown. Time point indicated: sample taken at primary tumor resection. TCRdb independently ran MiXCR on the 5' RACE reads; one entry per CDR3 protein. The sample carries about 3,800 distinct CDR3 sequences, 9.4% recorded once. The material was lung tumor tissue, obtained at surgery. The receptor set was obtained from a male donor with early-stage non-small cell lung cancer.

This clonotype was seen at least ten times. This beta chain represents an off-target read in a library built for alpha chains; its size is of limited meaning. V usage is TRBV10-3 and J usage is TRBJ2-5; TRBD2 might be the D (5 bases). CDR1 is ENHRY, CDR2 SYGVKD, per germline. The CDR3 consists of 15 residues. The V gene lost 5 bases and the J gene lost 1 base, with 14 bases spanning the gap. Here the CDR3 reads CAISRAGDPQETQYF. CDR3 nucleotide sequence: TGTGCCATCAGTCGAGCCGGGGATCCCCAAGAGACCCAGTACTTC.

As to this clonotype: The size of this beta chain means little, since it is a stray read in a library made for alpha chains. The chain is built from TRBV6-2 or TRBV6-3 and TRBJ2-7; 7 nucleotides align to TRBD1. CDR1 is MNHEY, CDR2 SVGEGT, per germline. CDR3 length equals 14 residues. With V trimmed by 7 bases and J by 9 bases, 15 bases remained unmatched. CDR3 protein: CASTPGQPPLRQYF. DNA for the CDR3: TGTGCCAGCACCCCGGGACAGCCTCCCCTACGGCAGTACTTC.

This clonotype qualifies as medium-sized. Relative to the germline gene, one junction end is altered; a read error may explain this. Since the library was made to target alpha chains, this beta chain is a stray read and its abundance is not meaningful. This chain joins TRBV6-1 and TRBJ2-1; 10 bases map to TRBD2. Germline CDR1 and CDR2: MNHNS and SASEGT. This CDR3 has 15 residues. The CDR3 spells CASVAGVAGGNGQFF. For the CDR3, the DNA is TGTGCCAGCGTAGCAGGAGTAGCGGGAGGCAATGGGCAGTTCTTC.

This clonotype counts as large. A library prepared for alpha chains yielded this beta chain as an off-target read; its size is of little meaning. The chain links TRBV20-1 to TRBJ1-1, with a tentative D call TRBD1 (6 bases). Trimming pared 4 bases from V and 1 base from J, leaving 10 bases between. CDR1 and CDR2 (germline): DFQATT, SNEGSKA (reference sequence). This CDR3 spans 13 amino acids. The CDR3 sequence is CSAKLGQNTEAFF. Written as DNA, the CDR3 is TGCAGTGCTAAACTGGGACAGAACACTGAAGCTTTCTTT.

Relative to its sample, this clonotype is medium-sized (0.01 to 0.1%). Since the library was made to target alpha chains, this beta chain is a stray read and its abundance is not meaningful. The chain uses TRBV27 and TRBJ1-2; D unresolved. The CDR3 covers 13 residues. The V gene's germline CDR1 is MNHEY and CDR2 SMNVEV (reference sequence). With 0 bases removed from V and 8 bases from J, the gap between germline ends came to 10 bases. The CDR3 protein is CASSLSGVTGYTF. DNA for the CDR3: TGTGCCAGCAGTTTATCCGGGGTGACGGGCTACACCTTC.

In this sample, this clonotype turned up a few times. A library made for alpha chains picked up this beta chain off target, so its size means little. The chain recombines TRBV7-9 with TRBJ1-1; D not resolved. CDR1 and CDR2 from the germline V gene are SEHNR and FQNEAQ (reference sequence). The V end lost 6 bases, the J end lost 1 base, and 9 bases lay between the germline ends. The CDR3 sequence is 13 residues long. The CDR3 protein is CASRHEGNTEAFF. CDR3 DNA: TGTGCCAGCAGGCATGAAGGGAACACTGAAGCTTTCTTT.

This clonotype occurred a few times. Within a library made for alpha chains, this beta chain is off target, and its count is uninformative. CDR3 region: CASSSRDTQYF. The DNA of the CDR3 is TGTGCCAGCAGCTCCAGAGATACGCAGTATTTT. This chain connects TRBV9 to TRBJ2-3; the D is unclear. CDR3 length: 11 amino acids. CDR1 and CDR2 (germline): SGDLS, YYNGEE. With 4 bases removed from V and 5 bases from J, the gap between germline ends came to 5 bases.

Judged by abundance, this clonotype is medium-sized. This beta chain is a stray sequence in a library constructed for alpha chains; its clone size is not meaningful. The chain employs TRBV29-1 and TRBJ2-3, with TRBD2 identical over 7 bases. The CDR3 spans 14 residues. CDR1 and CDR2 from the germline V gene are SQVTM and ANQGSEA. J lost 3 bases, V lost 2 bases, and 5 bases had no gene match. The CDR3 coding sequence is TGCAGCGTTGAAAAAGCGGGAAGTACAGATACGCAGTATTTT. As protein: CSVEKAGSTDTQYF.

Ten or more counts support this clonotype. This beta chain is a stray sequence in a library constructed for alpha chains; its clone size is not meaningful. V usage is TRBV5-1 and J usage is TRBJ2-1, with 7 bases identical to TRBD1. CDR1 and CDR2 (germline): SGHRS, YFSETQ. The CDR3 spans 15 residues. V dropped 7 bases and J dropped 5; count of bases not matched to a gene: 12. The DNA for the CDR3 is TGCGCCAGCGGCAAAATAACCACAGGGGACAATGAGCAGTTCTTC. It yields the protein CASGKITTGDNEQFF.

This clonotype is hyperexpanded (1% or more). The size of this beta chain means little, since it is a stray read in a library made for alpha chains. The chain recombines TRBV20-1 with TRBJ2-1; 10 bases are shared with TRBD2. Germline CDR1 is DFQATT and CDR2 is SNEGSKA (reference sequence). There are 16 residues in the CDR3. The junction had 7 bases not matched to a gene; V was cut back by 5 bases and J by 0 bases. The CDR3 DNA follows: TGCAGTGCTTCCCGGGCTAGCGGGAGCTCCTACAATGAGCAGTTCTTC. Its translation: CSASRASGSSYNEQFF.

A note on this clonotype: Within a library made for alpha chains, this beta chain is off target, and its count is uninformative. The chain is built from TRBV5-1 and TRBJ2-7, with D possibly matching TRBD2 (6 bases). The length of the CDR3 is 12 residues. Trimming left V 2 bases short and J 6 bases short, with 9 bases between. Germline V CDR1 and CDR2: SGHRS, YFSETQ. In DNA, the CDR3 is TGCGCCAGCAGCTTCGAGGGAGGCGAGCAGTACTTC. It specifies CASSFEGGEQYF. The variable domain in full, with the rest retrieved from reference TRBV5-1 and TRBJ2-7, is KAGVTQTPRYLIKTRGQQVTLSCSPISGHRSVSWYQQTPGQGLQFLFEYFSETQRNKGNFPGRFSGRQFSNSRSEMNVSTLELGDSALYLCASSFEGGEQYFGPGTRLTVT.

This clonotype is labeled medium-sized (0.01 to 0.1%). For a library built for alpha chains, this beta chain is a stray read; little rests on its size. CDR3 protein: CASSSPLGGRDTQYF. CDR3 bases: TGTGCCAGCAGCTCACCGCTTGGGGGCAGAGATACGCAGTATTTT. This chain connects TRBV11-2 to TRBJ2-3; D may be TRBD1 (6 bases). Germline V lookup: CDR1 SGHAT, CDR2 FQNNGV. Trimming removed 4 bases at V and 5 bases at J, with 16 bases between. This CDR3 has 15 residues.

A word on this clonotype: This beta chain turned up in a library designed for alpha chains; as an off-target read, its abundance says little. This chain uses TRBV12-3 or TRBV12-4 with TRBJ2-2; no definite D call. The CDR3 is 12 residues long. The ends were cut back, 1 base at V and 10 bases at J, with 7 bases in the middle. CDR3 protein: CASSLELAELFF. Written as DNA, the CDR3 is TGTGCCAGCAGTTTAGAGCTGGCGGAGCTGTTTTTT.

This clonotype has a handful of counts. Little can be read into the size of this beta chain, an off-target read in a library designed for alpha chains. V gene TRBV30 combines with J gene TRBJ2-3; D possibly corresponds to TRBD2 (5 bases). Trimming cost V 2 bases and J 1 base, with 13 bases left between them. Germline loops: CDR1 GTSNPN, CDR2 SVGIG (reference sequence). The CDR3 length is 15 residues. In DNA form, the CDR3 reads TGTGCCTGGAGTTCCGGAGGCGCCCGCACAGATACGCAGTATTTT. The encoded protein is CAWSSGGARTDTQYF.

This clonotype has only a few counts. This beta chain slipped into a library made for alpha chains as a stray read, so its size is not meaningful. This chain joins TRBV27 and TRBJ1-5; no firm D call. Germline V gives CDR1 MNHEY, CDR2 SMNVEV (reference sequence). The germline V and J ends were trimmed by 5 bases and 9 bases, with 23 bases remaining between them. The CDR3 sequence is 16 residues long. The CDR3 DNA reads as TGTGCCAGCAGTCCCTTGAGACAAACTGGCCCCCGGCCCCAGCATTTT. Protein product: CASSPLRQTGPRPQHF.

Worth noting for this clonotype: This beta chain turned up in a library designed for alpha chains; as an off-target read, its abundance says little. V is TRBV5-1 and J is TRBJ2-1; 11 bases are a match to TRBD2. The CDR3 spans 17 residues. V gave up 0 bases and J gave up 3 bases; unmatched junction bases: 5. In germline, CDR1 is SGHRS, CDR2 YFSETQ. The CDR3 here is CASSLASGGLIYNEQFF. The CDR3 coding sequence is TGCGCCAGCAGCTTGGCTAGCGGGGGGCTAATCTACAATGAGCAGTTCTTC.

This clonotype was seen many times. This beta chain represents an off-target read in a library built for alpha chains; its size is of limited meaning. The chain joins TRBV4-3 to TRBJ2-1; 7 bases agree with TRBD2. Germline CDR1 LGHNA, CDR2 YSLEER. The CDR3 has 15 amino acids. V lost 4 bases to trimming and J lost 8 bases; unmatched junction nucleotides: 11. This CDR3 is CASSPEGREFDEQFF. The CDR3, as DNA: TGCGCCAGCAGCCCCGAGGGGCGGGAGTTCGATGAGCAGTTCTTC.

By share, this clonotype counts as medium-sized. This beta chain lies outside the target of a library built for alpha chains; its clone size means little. CDR3 residues: CASSLVREGQEQYF. CDR3 DNA: TGTGCCAGCAGCTTAGTGCGGGAGGGCCAAGAGCAGTACTTC. The V call is TRBV7-8, the J call TRBJ2-7; 9 bases are a match to TRBD2. Germline CDR1 SGHVS, CDR2 FQNEAQ. CDR3 length: 14 amino acids. With V trimmed by 1 base and J by 7 bases, 5 bases remained unmatched.

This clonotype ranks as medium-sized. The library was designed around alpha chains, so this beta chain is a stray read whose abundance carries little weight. CDR3 amino acids: CASSQGQYNQPQHF. DNA of the CDR3: TGTGCCAGCAGTCAGGGACAGTACAATCAGCCCCAGCATTTT. The rearrangement joins TRBV6-6 to TRBJ1-5; 7 bases line up with TRBD1. Germline CDR1 is MNHNY and CDR2 is SVGAGI (reference sequence). Trimming removed 5 bases from V and 3 bases from J; junction bases left unmatched: 4. There are 14 residues in the CDR3.

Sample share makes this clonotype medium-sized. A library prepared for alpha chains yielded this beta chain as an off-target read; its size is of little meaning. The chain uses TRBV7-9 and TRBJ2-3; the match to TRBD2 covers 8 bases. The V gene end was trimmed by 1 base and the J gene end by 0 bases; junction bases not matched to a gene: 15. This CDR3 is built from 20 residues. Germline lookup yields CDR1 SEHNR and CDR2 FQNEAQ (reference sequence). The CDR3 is CASSLGPYSLAGTSTDTQYF. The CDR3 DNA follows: TGTGCCAGCAGCTTAGGCCCCTACTCCTTAGCGGGAACTAGCACAGATACGCAGTATTTT.

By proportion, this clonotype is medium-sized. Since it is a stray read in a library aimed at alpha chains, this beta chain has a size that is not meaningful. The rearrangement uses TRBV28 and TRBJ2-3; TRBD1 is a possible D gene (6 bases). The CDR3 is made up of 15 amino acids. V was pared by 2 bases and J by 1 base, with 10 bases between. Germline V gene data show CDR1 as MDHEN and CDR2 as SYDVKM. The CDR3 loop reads CASSLQGFRTDTQYF. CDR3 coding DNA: TGTGCCAGCAGTTTACAGGGGTTTCGCACAGATACGCAGTATTTT.

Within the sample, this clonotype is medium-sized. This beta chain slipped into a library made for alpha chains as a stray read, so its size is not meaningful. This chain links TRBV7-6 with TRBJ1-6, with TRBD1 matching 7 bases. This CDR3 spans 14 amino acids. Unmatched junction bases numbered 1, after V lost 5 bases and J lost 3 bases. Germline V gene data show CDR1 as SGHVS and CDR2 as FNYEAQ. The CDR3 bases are TGTGCCAGCAGCCGGGACAGCTATAATTCACCCCTCCACTTT. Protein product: CASSRDSYNSPLHF.

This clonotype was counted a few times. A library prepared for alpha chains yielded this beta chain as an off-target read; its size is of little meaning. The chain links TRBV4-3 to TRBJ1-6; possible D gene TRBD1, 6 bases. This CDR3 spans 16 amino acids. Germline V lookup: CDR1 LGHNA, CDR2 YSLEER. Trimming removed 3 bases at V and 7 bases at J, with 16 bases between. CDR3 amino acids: CASSQGPRTENSPLHF. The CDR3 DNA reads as TGCGCCAGCAGCCAGGGTCCAAGGACAGAAAATTCACCCCTCCACTTT.

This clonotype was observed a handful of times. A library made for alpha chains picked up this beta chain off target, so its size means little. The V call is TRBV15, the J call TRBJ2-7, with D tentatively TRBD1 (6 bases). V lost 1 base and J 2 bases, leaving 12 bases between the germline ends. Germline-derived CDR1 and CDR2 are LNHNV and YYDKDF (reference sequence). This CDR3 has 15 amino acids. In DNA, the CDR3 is TGTGCCACCAGCAGAGGTCCAGGGGAACCCTACGAGCAGTACTTC. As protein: CATSRGPGEPYEQYF.

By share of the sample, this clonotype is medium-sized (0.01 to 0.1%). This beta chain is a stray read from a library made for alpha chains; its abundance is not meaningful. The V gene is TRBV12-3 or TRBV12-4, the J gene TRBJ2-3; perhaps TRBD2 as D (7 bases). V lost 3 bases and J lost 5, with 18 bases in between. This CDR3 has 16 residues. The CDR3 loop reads CASSFGGGAYGDTQYF. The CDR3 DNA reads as TGTGCCAGCAGTTTCGGAGGGGGGGCCTATGGAGATACGCAGTATTTT.

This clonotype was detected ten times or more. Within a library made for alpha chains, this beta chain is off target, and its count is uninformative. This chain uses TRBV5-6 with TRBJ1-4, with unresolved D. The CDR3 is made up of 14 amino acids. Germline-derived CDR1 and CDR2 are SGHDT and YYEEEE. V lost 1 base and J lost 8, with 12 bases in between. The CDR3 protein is CASSLHLIGEKLFF. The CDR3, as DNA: TGTGCCAGCAGCTTGCATTTGATTGGAGAAAAACTGTTTTTT.

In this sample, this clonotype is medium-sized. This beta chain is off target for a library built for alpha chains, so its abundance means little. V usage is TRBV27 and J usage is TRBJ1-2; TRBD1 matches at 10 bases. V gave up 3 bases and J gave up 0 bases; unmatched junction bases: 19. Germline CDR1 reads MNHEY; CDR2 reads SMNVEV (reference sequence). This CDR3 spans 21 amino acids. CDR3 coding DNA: TGTGCCAGCAGTTTGGACGGGGACAGGGGAAGCGCAGTGTCAGCTAACTATGGCTACACCTTC. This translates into CASSLDGDRGSAVSANYGYTF.

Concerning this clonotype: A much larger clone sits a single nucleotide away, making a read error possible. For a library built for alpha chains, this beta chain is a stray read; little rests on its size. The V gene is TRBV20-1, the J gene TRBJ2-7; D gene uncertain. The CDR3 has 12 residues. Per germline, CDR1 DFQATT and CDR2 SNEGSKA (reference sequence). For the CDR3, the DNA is TGCAGAATGGACGTAGAACTTTACGAGCAGTACTTC. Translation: CRMDVELYEQYF.

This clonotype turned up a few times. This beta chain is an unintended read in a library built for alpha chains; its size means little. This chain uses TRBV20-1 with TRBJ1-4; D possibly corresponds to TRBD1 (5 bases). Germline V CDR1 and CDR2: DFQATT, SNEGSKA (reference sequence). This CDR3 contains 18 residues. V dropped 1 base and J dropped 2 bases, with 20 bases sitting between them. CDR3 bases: TGCAGTGCTAGAGGTTATGGAGAGGGGCTTACCACTAATGAAAAACTGTTTTTT. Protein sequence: CSARGYGEGLTTNEKLFF.

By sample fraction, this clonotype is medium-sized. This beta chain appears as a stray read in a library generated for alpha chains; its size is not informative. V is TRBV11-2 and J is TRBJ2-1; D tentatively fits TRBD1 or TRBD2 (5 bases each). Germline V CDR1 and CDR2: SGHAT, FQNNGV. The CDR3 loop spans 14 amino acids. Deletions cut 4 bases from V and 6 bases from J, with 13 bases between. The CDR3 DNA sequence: TGTGCCAGCAGCTGGGACCGATTTGTCAATGAGCAGTTCTTC. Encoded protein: CASSWDRFVNEQFF. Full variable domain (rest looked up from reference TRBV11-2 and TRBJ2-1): EAGVAQSPRYKIIEKRQSVAFWCNPISGHATLYWYQQILGQGPKLLIQFQNNGVVDDSQLPKDRFSAERLKGVDSTLKIQPAKLEDSAVYLCASSWDRFVNEQFFGPGTRLTVL.

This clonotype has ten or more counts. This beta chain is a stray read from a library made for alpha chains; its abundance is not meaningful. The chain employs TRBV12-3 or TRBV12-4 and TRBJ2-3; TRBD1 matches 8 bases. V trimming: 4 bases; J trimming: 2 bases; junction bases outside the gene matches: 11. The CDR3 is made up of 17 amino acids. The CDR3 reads CASSSLFKTGDTDTQYF. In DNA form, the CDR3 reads TGTGCCAGCAGTTCCCTCTTCAAGACAGGGGACACAGATACGCAGTATTTT.

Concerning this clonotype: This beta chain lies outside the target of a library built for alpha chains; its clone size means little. The DNA of the CDR3 is TGTGCCAGCAGCTTGGGTTCTGGAGGGGGCACAGATACGCAGTATTTT. This encodes CASSLGSGGGTDTQYF. This chain joins TRBV7-2 and TRBJ2-3, with TRBD2 as a possible D gene (6 bases). CDR1 and CDR2 (germline): SGHTA, FQGNSA. The V end was cut by 3 bases, the J end by 1 base, with 14 bases between. The CDR3 has 16 amino acids.